A single sample is the source of the 20 T cell receptor beta chains below, sequenced in a study of human T cells and chemical hapten exposure. The sample's time point: pre-sensitization, week 0. Treatment of the sample: therapeutic diphenylcyclopropenone sensitization with weekly scalp DPC. TCRdb processed the RACE reads anew with MiXCR; each CDR3 protein has one entry. The sample shows 85,000 to 100,000 distinct CDR3 sequences, 10% to 11% of them seen only once. The specimen comprised whole blood, sampled in connection with sensitization to the hapten diphenylcyclopropenone (DPC). These receptors were obtained from an older woman with alopecia areata. Some clones in this sample may be carry-over from other donors' samples.

This clonotype was detected a few times. This sequence joins TRBV29-1 and TRBJ2-5; TRBD1 might be the D (6 bases). CDR1 is SQVTM, CDR2 ANQGSEA, per germline. This CDR3 comprises 14 residues. V was clipped by 4 bases and J by 2 bases, with 14 bases between them. CDR3 sequence reads: CSVARGTQQETQYF. CDR3 DNA: TGCAGCGTTGCCCGTGGGACACAGCAAGAGACCCAGTACTTC.

The rearrangement joins TRBV18 to TRBJ2-7; D possibly uses TRBD1 or TRBD2 (5 bases each). V lost 1 base and J lost 7, with 17 bases in between. Germline V gene lookup returns CDR1 KGHSH and CDR2 LQKENI. There are 15 residues in the CDR3. The chain's CDR3 is CASSPLQGDTGEQYF. The CDR3 DNA is TGTGCCAGCTCACCACTCCAGGGAGACACTGGGGAGCAGTACTTC.

This clonotype was seen repeatedly, ten times or more. The chain is built from TRBV4-2 and TRBJ2-1; 14 bases are a match to TRBD2. The germline gives CDR1 LGHNA, CDR2 YNFKEQ. Unmatched junction bases numbered 3, after V lost 9 bases and J lost 5 bases. The CDR3 extends over 14 amino acids. The CDR3 nucleotides read TGTGCCAGGACTAGCGGGGGGGCCAACAATGAGCAGTTCTTC. It encodes CARTSGGANNEQFF.

This rearrangement joins TRBV7-2 to TRBJ1-1, with 7 bases matching TRBD1. The CDR3 loop spans 16 amino acids. The junction had 10 bases not matched to a gene; V was cut back by 2 bases and J by 4 bases. CDR1 and CDR2 from the germline V gene are SGHTA and FQGNSA. DNA for the CDR3: TGTGCCAGCAGCTTAAGGACAGGACACTCAGGCACTGAAGCTTTCTTT. Protein product: CASSLRTGHSGTEAFF.

The chain combines TRBV20-1 with TRBJ2-1; D remains ambiguous. Germline V lookup: CDR1 DFQATT, CDR2 SNEGSKA (reference sequence). Trimming pared 3 bases from V and 9 bases from J, leaving 18 bases between. This CDR3 comprises 14 residues. The CDR3 spells CSASGRVSHSEQFF. As DNA, the CDR3 is TGCAGTGCTAGTGGTAGGGTTTCTCATTCTGAGCAGTTCTTC.

This clonotype appeared a few times. This chain joins TRBV14 and TRBJ1-6; the D is unclear. Trimming took 5 bases from V and 0 from J, leaving 14 bases between them. Germline V gene sequence: CDR1 SGHDN, CDR2 FVKESK. The CDR3 contains 17 residues. CDR3 residues: CASSDGVMGSYNSPLHF. In DNA, the CDR3 is TGTGCCAGCAGCGATGGAGTTATGGGCTCCTATAATTCACCCCTCCACTTT.

A few counts support this clonotype. This sequence joins TRBV7-3 and TRBJ2-2; D is perhaps TRBD2 (5 bases). The CDR3 consists of 14 residues. Germline V lookup: CDR1 SGHTA, CDR2 FQGTGA. Trimming took 5 bases from V and 3 from J, leaving 10 bases between them. This CDR3 is CASSPRGYTGELFF. CDR3 sequence (DNA): TGTGCCAGCAGCCCCAGAGGGTACACCGGGGAGCTGTTTTTT.

CDR3 sequence reads: CSVTVSTSGQPQHF. In nucleotides, the CDR3 is TGCAGCGTAACGGTCTCGACCTCGGGGCAGCCCCAGCATTTT. The gene calls are TRBV29-1 and TRBJ1-5; no clear D. CDR1 and CDR2 (germline): SQVTM, ANQGSEA. The CDR3 runs to 14 residues. V lost 6 bases and J 7 bases, leaving 19 bases between the germline ends.

This clonotype occurred a few times. The chain links TRBV24-1 to TRBJ2-5; D not certain. Germline assignment: CDR1 KGHDR and CDR2 SFDVKD. The germline V and J ends were trimmed by 4 bases and 7 bases, with 12 bases remaining between them. This CDR3 contains 13 residues. CDR3 nucleotide sequence: TGTGCCACCAGTGAGCCACCACTTGGGACCCAGTACTTC. This encodes CATSEPPLGTQYF.

There are a few counts of this clonotype. The rearrangement links TRBV12-3 or TRBV12-4 to TRBJ2-2; D possibly corresponds to TRBD1 (5 bases). CDR3 length: 15 residues. The V and J ends lost 3 bases and 3 bases respectively, with 11 bases between them. This CDR3 is CASSLDGAYTGELFF. CDR3 nucleotides: TGTGCCAGCAGTTTGGATGGGGCCTACACCGGGGAGCTGTTTTTT.

This clonotype was observed many times. The chain joins TRBV5-6 to TRBJ2-7; 7 bases match TRBD1. Germline-derived CDR1 and CDR2 are SGHDT and YYEEEE. V lost 5 bases, J lost 2 bases, and 13 bases stayed unmatched. The CDR3 has 16 amino acids. The CDR3 DNA sequence: TGTGCCAGCAGACAACTCGGGACAGCCGACGCCTACGAGCAGTACTTC. Translation gives CASRQLGTADAYEQYF. The entire variable domain, with the rest obtained from reference TRBV5-6 and TRBJ2-7, is as follows: DAGVTQSPTHLIKTRGQQVTLRCSPKSGHDTVSWYQQALGQGPQFIFQYYEEEERQRGNFPDRFSGHQFPNYSSELNVNALLLGDSALYLCASRQLGTADAYEQYFGPGTRLTVT.

This clonotype was seen a handful of times. This rearrangement joins TRBV9 to TRBJ1-6; tentative D call: TRBD1 (5 bases). The CDR3 is made up of 18 amino acids. Germline V gene sequence: CDR1 SGDLS, CDR2 YYNGEE. V was pared by 1 base and J by 15 bases, with 29 bases between. The CDR3 loop is CASSVRVRQGDYNSFLHF. The DNA of the CDR3 is TGTGCCAGCAGCGTAAGGGTGCGGCAGGGCGATTATAATTCATTCCTCCACTTT.

The CDR3 loop is CSARSPGLAKNIQYF. CDR3 DNA: TGCAGTGCTAGATCACCGGGACTAGCGAAAAACATTCAGTACTTC. The gene calls are TRBV20-1 and TRBJ2-4; TRBD2 aligns across 10 bases. Unmatched junction bases numbered 5, after V lost 2 bases and J lost 4 bases. Germline V CDR1 and CDR2: DFQATT, SNEGSKA (reference sequence). This CDR3 has 15 residues.

The chain links TRBV29-1 to TRBJ2-3; D is possibly TRBD1 (6 bases). The CDR3 loop spans 13 amino acids. Trimming took 4 bases from V and 5 from J, leaving 13 bases between them. The germline gives CDR1 SQVTM, CDR2 ANQGSEA. CDR3 residues: CSVGGQGGDTQYF. CDR3 bases: TGCAGCGTTGGGGGACAAGGAGGAGATACGCAGTATTTT.

This clonotype has just a few counts. The rearrangement links TRBV6-5 to TRBJ1-6, with unresolved D. V lost 0 bases and J lost 10, with 7 bases in between. This CDR3 is 13 amino acids long. The V gene's germline CDR1 is MNHEY and CDR2 SVGAGI. For the CDR3, the DNA is TGTGCCAGCAGTTACTCCCTGAGATCACCCCTCCACTTT. It is translated as CASSYSLRSPLHF.

In this sample, this clonotype turned up many times. The V call is TRBV6-1, the J call TRBJ2-5; no definite D call. V lost 6 bases, J lost 4 bases, and 9 bases lay in between. The germline CDR1 and CDR2 sequences are MNHNS and SASEGT. There are 12 residues in the CDR3. CDR3 DNA: TGTGCCAGCAGCGCCACTCGAGAGACCCAGTACTTC. It translates to CASSATRETQYF.

The V gene is TRBV3-1, the J gene TRBJ2-7, with D perhaps matching TRBD1 (5 bases). Between the trimmed V and J ends, which lost 2 bases and 4 bases, there was a span of 12 bases. The CDR3 spans 14 residues. In germline, CDR1 is LGHDT, CDR2 YNNKEL (reference sequence). Here the CDR3 DNA reads TGTGCCAGCAGCCAACTACCGGACATGTACGAGCAGTACTTC. Its protein product is CASSQLPDMYEQYF.

The chain uses TRBV18 and TRBJ1-2; D gene unclear. The CDR3 consists of 17 residues. V lost 3 bases to trimming and J lost 1 base, with 18 bases between them. Germline lookup yields CDR1 KGHSH and CDR2 LQKENI. CDR3: CASSPITVSIFNYGYTF. CDR3 DNA sequence: TGTGCCAGCTCACCGATAACTGTTAGCATCTTTAACTATGGCTACACCTTC.

This chain uses TRBV10-3 with TRBJ1-1, with 8 bases lining up with TRBD1. CDR3 length: 13 amino acids. Germline loops: CDR1 ENHRY, CDR2 SYGVKD. V trimming: 6 bases; J trimming: 5 bases; junction bases outside the gene matches: 5. The CDR3 DNA reads as TGTGCCATCAGGATTACAGGGGGTACTGAAGCTTTCTTT. This codes for CAIRITGGTEAFF.

The chain is built from TRBV7-2 and TRBJ1-2, with TRBD1 matching over 11 bases. Germline CDR1 reads SGHTA; CDR2 reads FQGNSA. The CDR3 runs 16 residues. J was trimmed by 3 bases and V by 5 bases; bases with no gene match: 8. The CDR3 DNA reads TGTGCCAGCAGCCTGGGACAGGGGGTCTTGGACTATGGCTACACCTTC. Protein sequence: CASSLGQGVLDYGYTF.